This T cell receptor (beta chain) is from a study of T cells in localized non-small cell lung cancer. Whole-study results and caveats: Higher blood T cell density went with longer overall survival. Adjacent lung tissue had a median roughly 62 of the top 100 clones found in the tumor. Heterogeneity cannot be ruled out, as sequencing used one tumor region only. Uninvolved adjacent lung had the highest recorded T cell clonality, with tumor below it.

TCRdb's table, derived via immunoSEQ multiplex PCR, lists solely in-frame clones and lacks some. The sample lists around 50,000 clones, 70% to 90% occurring once. For this clone: Antigen: not known.

This TCR was sampled from a man between 40 and 69 years old with stage II lung adenocarcinoma. The sample was PBMCs, taken before any cancer treatment.

This CDR3 is CAWTLSYNSPLHF. CDR3 DNA: TGTGCCTGGACCCTCTCCTATAATTCACCCCTCCACTTT. This chain joins TRBV30 and TRBJ1-6; D call uncertain. Trimming took off 4 bases at V and 0 bases at J, with 4 bases between the two ends. The germline V gene encodes CDR1 GTSNPN and CDR2 SVGIG (reference sequence). The CDR3 has 13 amino acids.